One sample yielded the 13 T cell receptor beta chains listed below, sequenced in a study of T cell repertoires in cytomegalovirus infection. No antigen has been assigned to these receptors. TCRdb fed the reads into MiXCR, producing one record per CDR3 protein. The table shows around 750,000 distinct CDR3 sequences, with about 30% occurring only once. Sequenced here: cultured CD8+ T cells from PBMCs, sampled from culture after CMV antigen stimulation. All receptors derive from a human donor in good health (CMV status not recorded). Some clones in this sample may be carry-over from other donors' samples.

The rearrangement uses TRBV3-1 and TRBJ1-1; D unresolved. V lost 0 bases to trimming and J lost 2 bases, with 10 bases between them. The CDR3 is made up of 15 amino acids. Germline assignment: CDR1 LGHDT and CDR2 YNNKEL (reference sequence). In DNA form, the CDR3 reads TGTGCCAGCAGCCAAGATAAGGGTAGAAACACTGAAGCTTTCTTT. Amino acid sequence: CASSQDKGRNTEAFF.

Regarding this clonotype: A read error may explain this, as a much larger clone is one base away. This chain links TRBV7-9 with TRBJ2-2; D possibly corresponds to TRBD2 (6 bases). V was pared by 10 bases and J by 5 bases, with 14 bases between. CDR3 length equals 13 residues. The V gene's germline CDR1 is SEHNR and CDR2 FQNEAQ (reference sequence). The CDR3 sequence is CANTPAGTGELFF. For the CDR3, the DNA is TGTGCCAACACCCCGGCGGGGACCGGGGAGCTGTTTTTT.

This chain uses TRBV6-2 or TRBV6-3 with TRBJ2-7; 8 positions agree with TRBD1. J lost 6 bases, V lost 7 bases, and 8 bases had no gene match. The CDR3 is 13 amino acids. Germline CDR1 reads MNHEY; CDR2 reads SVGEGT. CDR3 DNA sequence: TGTGCCAGCACCTTGGACAGGGAAAGCGAGCAGTACGTC. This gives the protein CASTLDRESEQYV.

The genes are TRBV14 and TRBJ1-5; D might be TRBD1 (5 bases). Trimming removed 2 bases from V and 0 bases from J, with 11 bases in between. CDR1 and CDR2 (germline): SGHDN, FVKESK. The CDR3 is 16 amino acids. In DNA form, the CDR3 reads TGTGCCAGCAGCCAACCAGGGAGGAATAGCAATCAGCCCCAGCATTTT. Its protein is CASSQPGRNSNQPQHF. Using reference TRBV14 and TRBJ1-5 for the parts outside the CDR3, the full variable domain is EAGVTQFPSHSVIEKGQTVTLRCDPISGHDNLYWYRRVMGKEIKFLLHFVKESKQDESGMPNNRFLAERTGGTYSTLKVQPAELEDSGVYFCASSQPGRNSNQPQHFGDGTRLSIL.

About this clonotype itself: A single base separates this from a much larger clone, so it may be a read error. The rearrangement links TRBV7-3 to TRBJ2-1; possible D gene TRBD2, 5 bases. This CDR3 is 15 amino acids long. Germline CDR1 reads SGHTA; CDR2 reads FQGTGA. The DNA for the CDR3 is TGTGCCAACAGCTTAAACGGGGTCCCCTACAATGAGCAGTTCTTC. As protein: CANSLNGVPYNEQFF.

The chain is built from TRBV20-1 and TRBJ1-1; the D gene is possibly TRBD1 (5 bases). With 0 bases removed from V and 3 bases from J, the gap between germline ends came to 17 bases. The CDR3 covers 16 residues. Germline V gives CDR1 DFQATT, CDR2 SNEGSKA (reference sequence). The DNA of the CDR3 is TGCAGTGCTAGAGATAGGCAGGGACCCCAAGACACTGAAGCTTTCTTT. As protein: CSARDRQGPQDTEAFF.

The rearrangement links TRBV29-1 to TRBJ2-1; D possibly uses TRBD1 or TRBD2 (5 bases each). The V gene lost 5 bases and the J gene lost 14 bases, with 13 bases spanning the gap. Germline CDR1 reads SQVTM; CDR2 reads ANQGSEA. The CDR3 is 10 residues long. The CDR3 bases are TGCAGCGTTCTTCAGGGAGAGGAGTTCTTC. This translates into CSVLQGEEFF.

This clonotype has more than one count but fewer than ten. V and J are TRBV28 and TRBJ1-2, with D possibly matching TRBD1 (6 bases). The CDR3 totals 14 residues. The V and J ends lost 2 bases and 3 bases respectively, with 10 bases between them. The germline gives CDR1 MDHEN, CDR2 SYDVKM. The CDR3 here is CASSLKGGDYGYTF. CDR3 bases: TGTGCCAGCAGTTTAAAGGGGGGGGACTATGGCTACACCTTC.

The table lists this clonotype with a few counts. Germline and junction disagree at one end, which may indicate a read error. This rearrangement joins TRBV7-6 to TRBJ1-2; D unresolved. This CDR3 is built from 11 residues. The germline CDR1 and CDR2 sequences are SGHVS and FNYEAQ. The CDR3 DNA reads TGTGCCAGCAGCTTAGATGACCGTATCTCCTTC. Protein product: CASSLDDRISF.

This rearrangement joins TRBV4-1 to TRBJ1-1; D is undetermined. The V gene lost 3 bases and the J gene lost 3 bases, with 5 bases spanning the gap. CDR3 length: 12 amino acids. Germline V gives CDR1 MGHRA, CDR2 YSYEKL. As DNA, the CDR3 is TGCGCCAGCAGCCACGTAGACACTGAAGCTTTCTTT. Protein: CASSHVDTEAFF.

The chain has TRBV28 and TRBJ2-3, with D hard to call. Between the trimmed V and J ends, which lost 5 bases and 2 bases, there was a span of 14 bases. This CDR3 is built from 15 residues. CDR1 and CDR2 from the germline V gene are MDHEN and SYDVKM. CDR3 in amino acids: CASSPDSLHTDTQYF. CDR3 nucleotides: TGTGCCAGCAGTCCCGACTCCCTCCACACAGATACGCAGTATTTT.

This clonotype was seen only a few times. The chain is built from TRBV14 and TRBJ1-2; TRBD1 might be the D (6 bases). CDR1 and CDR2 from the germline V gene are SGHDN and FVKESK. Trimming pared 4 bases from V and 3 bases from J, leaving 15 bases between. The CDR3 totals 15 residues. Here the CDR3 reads CASSPGGLVDYGYTF. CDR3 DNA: TGTGCCAGCAGCCCGGGGGGGCTAGTTGACTATGGCTACACCTTC. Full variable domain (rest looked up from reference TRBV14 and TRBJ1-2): EAGVTQFPSHSVIEKGQTVTLRCDPISGHDNLYWYRRVMGKEIKFLLHFVKESKQDESGMPNNRFLAERTGGTYSTLKVQPAELEDSGVYFCASSPGGLVDYGYTFGSGTRLTVV.

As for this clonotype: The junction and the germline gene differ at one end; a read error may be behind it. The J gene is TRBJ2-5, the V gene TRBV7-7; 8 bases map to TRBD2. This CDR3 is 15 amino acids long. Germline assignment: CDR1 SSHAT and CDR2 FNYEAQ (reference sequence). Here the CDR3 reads CASSLALAGLETQYF. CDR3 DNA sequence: TGTGCTAGCAGCTTAGCGCTAGCGGGTCTAGAGACCCAGTACTTC.